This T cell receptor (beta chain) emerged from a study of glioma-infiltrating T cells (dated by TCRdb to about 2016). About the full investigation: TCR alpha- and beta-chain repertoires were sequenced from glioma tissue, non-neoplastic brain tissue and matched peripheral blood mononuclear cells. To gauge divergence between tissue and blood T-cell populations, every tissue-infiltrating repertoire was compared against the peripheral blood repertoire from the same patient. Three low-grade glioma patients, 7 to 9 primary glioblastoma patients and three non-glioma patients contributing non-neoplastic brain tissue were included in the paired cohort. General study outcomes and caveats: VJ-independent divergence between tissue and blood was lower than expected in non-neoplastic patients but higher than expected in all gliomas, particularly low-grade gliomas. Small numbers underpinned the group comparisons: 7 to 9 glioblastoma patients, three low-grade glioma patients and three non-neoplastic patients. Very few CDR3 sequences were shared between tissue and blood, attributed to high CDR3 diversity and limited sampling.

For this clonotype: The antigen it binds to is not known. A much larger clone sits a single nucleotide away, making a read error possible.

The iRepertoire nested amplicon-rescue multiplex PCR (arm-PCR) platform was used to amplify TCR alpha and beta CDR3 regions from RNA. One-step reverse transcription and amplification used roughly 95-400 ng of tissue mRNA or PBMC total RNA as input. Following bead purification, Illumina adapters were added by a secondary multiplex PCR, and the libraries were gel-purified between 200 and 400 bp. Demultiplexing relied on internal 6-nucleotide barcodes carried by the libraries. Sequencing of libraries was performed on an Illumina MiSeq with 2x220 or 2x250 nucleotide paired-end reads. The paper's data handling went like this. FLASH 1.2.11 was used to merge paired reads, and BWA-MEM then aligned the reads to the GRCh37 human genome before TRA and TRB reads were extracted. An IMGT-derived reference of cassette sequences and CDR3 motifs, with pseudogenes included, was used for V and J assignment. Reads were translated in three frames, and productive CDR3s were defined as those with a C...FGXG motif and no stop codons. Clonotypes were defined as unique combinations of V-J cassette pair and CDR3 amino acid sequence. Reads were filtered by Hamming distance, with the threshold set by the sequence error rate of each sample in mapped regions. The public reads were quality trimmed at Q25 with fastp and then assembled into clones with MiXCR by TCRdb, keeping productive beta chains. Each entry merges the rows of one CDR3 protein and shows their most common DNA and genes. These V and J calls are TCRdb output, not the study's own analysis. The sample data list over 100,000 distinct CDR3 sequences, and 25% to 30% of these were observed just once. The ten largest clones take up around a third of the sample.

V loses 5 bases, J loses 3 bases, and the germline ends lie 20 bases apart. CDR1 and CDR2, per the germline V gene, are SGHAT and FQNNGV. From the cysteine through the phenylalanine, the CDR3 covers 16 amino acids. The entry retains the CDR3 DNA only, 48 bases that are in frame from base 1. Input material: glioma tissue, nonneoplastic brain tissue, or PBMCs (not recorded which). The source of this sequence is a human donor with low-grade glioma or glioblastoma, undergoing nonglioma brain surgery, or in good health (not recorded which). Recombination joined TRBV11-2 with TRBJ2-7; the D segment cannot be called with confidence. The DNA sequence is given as TGTGCCAGCAGCCGTAATATAGGGATAGGGAACTACGAGCAGTACTTC. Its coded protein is CASSRNIGIGNYEQYF.